This passage covers 2 T cell receptor beta chains from one sample sequenced in a study of cytomegalovirus exposure and HLA in healthy donors. PCR used 60 Vbeta primers and 13 Jbeta primers. Clones were sequenced by immunoSEQ multiplex PCR, and TCRdb holds only the in-frame ones, with some missing. Among 120,000 to 150,000 clones listed, 80% were seen once. The specimen sequenced was PBMCs. All receptors derive from a man aged 35 to 55 in good health and CMV-seropositive.

V and J are TRBV18 and TRBJ1-2, with 7 bases aligning to TRBD1. J was trimmed by 6 bases and V by 5 bases; bases with no gene match: 6. The CDR3 covers 13 residues. The V gene's germline CDR1 is KGHSH and CDR2 LQKENI. CDR3 DNA: TGTGCCAGCTCATTAGGGGGCGCAGATGGCTACACCTTC. This codes for CASSLGGADGYTF.

This clone was detected only once. The V gene is TRBV2, the J gene TRBJ2-7, with 11 nucleotides matching TRBD2. The germline gives CDR1 SNHLY, CDR2 FYNNEI. The J segment lost 0 bases and the V segment lost 5 bases, leaving 18 bases of the junction unmatched. The CDR3 is made up of 20 amino acids. The CDR3, as DNA: TGTGCCAGCAGTTTCCCTACTAGCGGGGGCGACCTCCGCACCTCCTACGAGCAGTACTTC. It specifies CASSFPTSGGDLRTSYEQYF.